These T cell receptor beta chains were read from a single sample in a study of shared clonotypes between healthy human individuals. TCRdb keeps only in-frame clones here, not all; method: immunoSEQ multiplex PCR. The sample has around 750,000 clones, roughly 70% seen once; the top ten hold approximately 1.7%. The specimen sequenced was memory CD4+ T cells sorted from blood. Source of these receptors: a woman younger than 45 in good health. CDR3s include the opening cysteine and the closing phenylalanine or tryptophan. D genes are given only for firm matches. Some rows mark clone size as missing; the rest say once, few, many or name a class of expanded clone.

abundance: -
j_gene: TRBJ2-7
v_gene: TRBV15
d_gene: TRBD1
CDR3aa: CATSRDHRGPGEQYF
CDR3nt: TGTGCCACCAGCAGAGATCACAGGGGGCCAGGGGAGCAGTACTTC

abundance: -
j_gene: TRBJ1-2
v_gene: TRBV6-1
d_gene: -
CDR3aa: CASSEAVGRTRGGYTF
CDR3nt: TGTGCCAGCAGTGAAGCTGTGGGACGGACCCGGGGTGGCTACACCTTC

abundance: -
j_gene: TRBJ2-2
v_gene: TRBV30
d_gene: -
CDR3aa: CAWSINRVTGELFF
CDR3nt: TGTGCCTGGAGTATTAACAGGGTTACCGGGGAGCTGTTTTTT

abundance: -
j_gene: TRBJ2-7
v_gene: TRBV7-2
d_gene: -
CDR3aa: CASSLAGVTYEQYF
CDR3nt: TGTGCCAGCAGCTTAGCGGGAGTTACCTACGAGCAGTACTTC

abundance: -
j_gene: TRBJ1-5
v_gene: TRBV5-6
d_gene: -
CDR3aa: CASSVMGGQHNQPQHF
CDR3nt: TGTGCCAGCAGCGTTATGGGTGGGCAGCACAATCAGCCCCAGCATTTT

abundance: -
j_gene: TRBJ2-3
v_gene: TRBV6-5
d_gene: -
CDR3aa: CASSTRGNTDTQYF
CDR3nt: TGTGCCAGCAGTACGAGGGGTAACACAGATACGCAGTATTTT

abundance: few
j_gene: TRBJ2-5
v_gene: TRBV20-1
d_gene: -
CDR3aa: CSARAKGTQYF
CDR3nt: TGCAGTGCTAGAGCCAAGGGGACCCAGTACTTC

abundance: once
j_gene: TRBJ2-7
v_gene: TRBV29-1
d_gene: TRBD1
CDR3aa: CSAKDTGQGTYEQYF
CDR3nt: TGCAGCGCGAAAGACACGGGACAGGGAACCTACGAGCAGTACTTC

abundance: once
j_gene: TRBJ1-2
v_gene: TRBV18
d_gene: -
CDR3aa: CASSRGPSTNYGYTF
CDR3nt: TGTGCCAGCTCACGGGGGCCGTCAACTAACTATGGCTACACCTTC

abundance: -
j_gene: TRBJ1-2
v_gene: TRBV5-1
d_gene: TRBD1
CDR3aa: CASSPEQGAYTF
CDR3nt: TGCGCCAGCAGTCCGGAACAGGGGGCCTACACCTTC

abundance: -
j_gene: TRBJ2-1
v_gene: TRBV2
d_gene: TRBD2
CDR3aa: CASRIDYGGGIYNEQFF
CDR3nt: TGTGCCAGCAGGATAGACTATGGGGGAGGGATATACAATGAGCAGTTCTTC

abundance: -
j_gene: TRBJ2-7
v_gene: TRBV9
d_gene: -
CDR3aa: CASSEGSNSYEQYF
CDR3nt: TGTGCCAGCAGCGAGGGGTCGAACTCCTACGAGCAGTACTTC

abundance: few
j_gene: TRBJ2-2
v_gene: TRBV7-2
d_gene: -
CDR3aa: CASSSRGGELFF
CDR3nt: TGTGCCAGCAGCTCCAGGGGTGGGGAGCTGTTTTTT

abundance: -
j_gene: TRBJ1-2
v_gene: TRBV19
d_gene: -
CDR3aa: CASSNLVHYGYTF
CDR3nt: TGTGCCAGTAGTAATCTCGTTCACTATGGCTACACCTTC

abundance: -
j_gene: TRBJ1-2
v_gene: TRBV15
d_gene: -
CDR3aa: CATSRDPYFWTTDYGYTF
CDR3nt: TGTGCCACCAGCAGAGACCCTTATTTTTGGACTACGGACTATGGCTACACCTTC

abundance: -
j_gene: TRBJ2-7
v_gene: TRBV6-5
d_gene: -
CDR3aa: CASSYNRVFHEQYF
CDR3nt: TGTGCCAGCAGCTACAACAGGGTATTCCACGAGCAGTACTTC

abundance: -
j_gene: TRBJ2-1
v_gene: TRBV11-2
d_gene: TRBD2
CDR3aa: CASSPGSLAGEGDEQFF
CDR3nt: TGTGCCAGCAGCCCCGGGTCCCTAGCGGGAGAGGGCGATGAGCAGTTCTTC

abundance: -
j_gene: TRBJ2-7
v_gene: TRBV5-1
d_gene: -
CDR3aa: CASSPMTASYEQYF
CDR3nt: TGCGCCAGCAGCCCGATGACAGCTTCCTACGAGCAGTACTTC

abundance: -
j_gene: TRBJ2-3
v_gene: TRBV6-1
d_gene: -
CDR3aa: CASSEQGYSDTQYF
CDR3nt: TGTGCCAGCAGTGAACAGGGTTACTCAGATACGCAGTATTTT

abundance: -
j_gene: TRBJ1-1
v_gene: TRBV18
d_gene: -
CDR3aa: CASSPPSRGGTEAFF
CDR3nt: TGTGCCAGCTCACCACCGAGCCGGGGGGGCACTGAAGCTTTCTTT

abundance: -
j_gene: TRBJ1-1
v_gene: TRBV28
d_gene: -
CDR3aa: CASRTVLGNTEAFF
CDR3nt: TGTGCCAGCAGAACCGTCCTTGGGAACACTGAAGCTTTCTTT

abundance: -
j_gene: TRBJ2-1
v_gene: TRBV11-2
d_gene: TRBD2
CDR3aa: CASSSLGTSGRGEQFF
CDR3nt: TGTGCCAGCAGCTCCCTAGGGACTAGCGGGAGGGGTGAGCAGTTCTTC

abundance: -
j_gene: TRBJ2-7
v_gene: TRBV5-1
d_gene: -
CDR3aa: CASSLPPSYEQYF
CDR3nt: TGCGCCAGCAGCCTCCCTCCCTCCTACGAGCAGTACTTC

abundance: -
j_gene: TRBJ1-5
v_gene: TRBV28
d_gene: -
CDR3aa: CASSWGARNQPQHF
CDR3nt: TGTGCCAGCAGTTGGGGCGCGCGGAATCAGCCCCAGCATTTT

abundance: -
j_gene: TRBJ1-3
v_gene: TRBV28
d_gene: -
CDR3aa: CASSSLNRNSGNTIYF
CDR3nt: TGTGCCAGCAGTTCACTTAACAGAAACTCTGGAAACACCATATATTTT

abundance: -
j_gene: TRBJ2-7
v_gene: TRBV27
d_gene: TRBD2
CDR3aa: CASSFTSGPYEQYF
CDR3nt: TGTGCCAGCAGTTTCACTAGCGGGCCCTACGAGCAGTACTTC

abundance: -
j_gene: TRBJ2-2
v_gene: TRBV9
d_gene: -
CDR3aa: CASSSWGSNTGELFF
CDR3nt: TGTGCCAGCAGCTCCTGGGGCTCTAACACCGGGGAGCTGTTTTTT

abundance: -
j_gene: TRBJ2-6
v_gene: TRBV19
d_gene: -
CDR3aa: CASSNLASGANVLTF
CDR3nt: TGTGCCAGTAGTAATTTGGCCTCTGGGGCCAACGTCCTGACTTTC

abundance: -
j_gene: TRBJ1-1
v_gene: TRBV6-1
d_gene: -
CDR3aa: CASRGRIGNTEAFF
CDR3nt: TGTGCCAGCAGGGGCCGAATTGGGAACACTGAAGCTTTCTTT

abundance: many
j_gene: TRBJ2-7
v_gene: TRBV4-1
d_gene: TRBD1
CDR3aa: CASSQGPILQQGPLYEQYF
CDR3nt: TGCGCCAGCAGCCAAGGCCCGATCCTCCAACAGGGGCCACTCTACGAGCAGTACTTC

abundance: -
j_gene: TRBJ2-7
v_gene: TRBV28
d_gene: -
CDR3aa: CASSYPVGTYEQYF
CDR3nt: TGTGCCAGCAGCTACCCGGTTGGGACCTACGAGCAGTACTTC

abundance: -
j_gene: TRBJ1-2
v_gene: TRBV10-1
d_gene: -
CDR3aa: CASSERQAYGYTF
CDR3nt: TGCGCCAGCAGTGAGCGGCAGGCCTATGGCTACACCTTC

abundance: -
j_gene: TRBJ2-3
v_gene: TRBV29-1
d_gene: TRBD2
CDR3aa: CSVNRGLAEADTQYF
CDR3nt: TGCAGCGTAAACAGAGGACTAGCCGAGGCAGATACGCAGTATTTT

abundance: -
j_gene: TRBJ2-1
v_gene: TRBV5-6
d_gene: TRBD2
CDR3aa: CASSWRAGSYEQFF
CDR3nt: TGTGCCAGCAGCTGGAGAGCGGGAAGCTATGAGCAGTTCTTC

abundance: -
j_gene: TRBJ2-7
v_gene: TRBV7-2
d_gene: TRBD2
CDR3aa: CASSAGGNSYEQYF
CDR3nt: TGTGCCAGCAGCGCGGGAGGGAATTCCTACGAGCAGTACTTC

abundance: -
j_gene: TRBJ2-3
v_gene: TRBV7-9
d_gene: TRBD2
CDR3aa: CASSFTSGRIDTQYF
CDR3nt: TGTGCCAGCAGCTTCACTAGCGGGAGAATAGATACGCAGTATTTT

abundance: -
j_gene: TRBJ1-1
v_gene: TRBV7-3
d_gene: -
CDR3aa: CASSLMPSTEAFF
CDR3nt: TGTGCCAGCAGCTTAATGCCGAGCACTGAAGCTTTCTTT

abundance: -
j_gene: TRBJ2-7
v_gene: TRBV10-2
d_gene: -
CDR3aa: CASSESRTIEQYF
CDR3nt: TGCGCCAGCAGTGAGAGCAGGACGATCGAGCAGTACTTC

abundance: -
j_gene: TRBJ2-1
v_gene: TRBV11-2
d_gene: TRBD2
CDR3aa: CASRRLAGGYNEQFF
CDR3nt: TGTGCCAGCAGACGTCTGGCGGGAGGGTACAATGAGCAGTTCTTC

abundance: -
j_gene: TRBJ2-3
v_gene: TRBV30
d_gene: -
CDR3aa: CAWTLRAQGRPYF
CDR3nt: TGTGCCTGGACCCTAAGAGCCCAAGGGAGGCCGTATTTT

abundance: -
j_gene: TRBJ2-4
v_gene: TRBV7-9
d_gene: TRBD2
CDR3aa: CASSLGSGRALGKNIQYF
CDR3nt: TGTGCCAGCAGCTTAGGTAGCGGGAGGGCCCTTGGCAAAAACATTCAGTACTTC

abundance: -
j_gene: TRBJ1-1
v_gene: TRBV14
d_gene: TRBD1
CDR3aa: CASSGTGSTEAFF
CDR3nt: TGTGCCAGCAGCGGGACAGGGAGTACTGAAGCTTTCTTT

abundance: -
j_gene: TRBJ2-1
v_gene: TRBV29-1
d_gene: TRBD2
CDR3aa: CSLRLAGALQGEQFF
CDR3nt: TGCAGCCTCCGACTAGCGGGAGCGCTACAAGGGGAGCAGTTCTTC

abundance: -
j_gene: TRBJ2-1
v_gene: TRBV11-2
d_gene: TRBD2
CDR3aa: CASSSVAGDVAEQFF
CDR3nt: TGTGCCAGCAGCTCTGTCGCGGGAGATGTCGCTGAGCAGTTCTTC

abundance: -
j_gene: TRBJ2-7
v_gene: TRBV7-2
d_gene: -
CDR3aa: CASSLLPNLEQYF
CDR3nt: TGTGCCAGCAGCTTACTCCCTAACTTGGAGCAGTACTTC

abundance: once
j_gene: TRBJ1-4
v_gene: TRBV27
d_gene: -
CDR3aa: CASSPGGLGNEKLFF
CDR3nt: TGTGCCAGCAGCCCCGGCGGGTTAGGTAATGAAAAACTGTTTTTT

abundance: few
j_gene: TRBJ2-4
v_gene: TRBV11-2
d_gene: TRBD2
CDR3aa: CASSLAPEYRPREVIQYF
CDR3nt: TGTGCCAGCAGCTTAGCGCCCGAGTATAGACCCCGGGAGGTTATTCAGTACTTC

abundance: -
j_gene: TRBJ1-4
v_gene: TRBV5-1
d_gene: -
CDR3aa: CASSLYHDCVEMGTNEKLFF
CDR3nt: TGCGCCAGCAGCCTGTACCATGATTGCGTGGAGATGGGAACTAATGAAAAACTGTTTTTT

abundance: -
j_gene: TRBJ2-7
v_gene: TRBV5-6
d_gene: TRBD1
CDR3aa: CASRRGETGIGEQYF
CDR3nt: TGTGCCAGCAGACGTGGGGAGACAGGGATCGGCGAGCAGTACTTC